Each of the 13 T cell receptor beta chains below was sequenced from the same sample in a study of cytomegalovirus exposure and HLA in healthy donors. Produced via immunoSEQ multiplex PCR; TCRdb's table is partial and in-frame only. The sample shows around 300,000 clones, around 86% of them seen only once. Sequencing was carried out using PBMCs. Source of these receptors: a woman in her late teens or twenties in good health and CMV-seronegative.

J is TRBJ2-3 and V is TRBV28; TRBD2 matches 9 bases. V shed 2 bases and J 4 bases; nucleotides not matched to a gene: 10. This CDR3 is 17 amino acids long. The germline V gene has CDR1 MDHEN and CDR2 SYDVKM. The CDR3 sequence is CASSLRGSRGGPDTQYF. CDR3 sequence (DNA): TGTGCCAGCAGTTTACGGGGGTCGCGGGGGGGCCCAGATACGCAGTATTTT.

The J gene is TRBJ1-6, the V gene TRBV11-2, with TRBD1 identical over 10 bases. Trimming removed 5 bases from V and 6 bases from J; junction bases left unmatched: 4. Germline loops: CDR1 SGHAT, CDR2 FQNNGV. CDR3 length: 15 residues. CDR3 nucleotide sequence: TGTGCCAGCAGCCGACAGGGGGCTTTTAATTCACCCCTCCACTTT. Translating gives CASSRQGAFNSPLHF. The variable domain in full, completed from reference TRBV11-2 and TRBJ1-6, reads EAGVAQSPRYKIIEKRQSVAFWCNPISGHATLYWYQQILGQGPKLLIQFQNNGVVDDSQLPKDRFSAERLKGVDSTLKIQPAKLEDSAVYLCASSRQGAFNSPLHFGNGTRLTVT.

The chain has TRBV9 and TRBJ2-5; D gene ambiguous. The CDR3 spans 15 residues. Trimming shortened V by 0 bases and J by 5 bases, and 14 bases separated the two germline ends. CDR1 is SGDLS and CDR2 is YYNGEE in the germline V gene. CDR3 residues: CASSVAISSLETQYF. DNA of the CDR3: TGTGCCAGCAGCGTAGCGATTAGCTCGTTGGAGACCCAGTACTTC.

The chain is built from TRBV14 and TRBJ2-6; D is possibly TRBD2 (5 bases). The CDR3 has 16 residues. With 2 bases removed from V and 2 bases from J, the gap between germline ends came to 10 bases. The germline V gene has CDR1 SGHDN and CDR2 FVKESK. CDR3 protein: CASSQRGTTGANVLTF. The CDR3 DNA is TGTGCCAGCAGCCAACGGGGTACGACTGGGGCCAACGTCCTGACTTTC.

The chain has TRBV6-5 and TRBJ2-5; tentative D call: TRBD2 (6 bases). Germline V lookup: CDR1 MNHEY, CDR2 SVGAGI. V was trimmed by 6 bases and J by 4 bases, leaving 18 bases between them. This CDR3 contains 15 residues. The CDR3 region is CASRRTGTLGETQYF. In DNA, the CDR3 is TGTGCCAGCAGGCGGACCGGGACTCTGGGAGAGACCCAGTACTTC.

This chain uses TRBV4-1 with TRBJ2-7; D may be TRBD2 (6 bases). Trimming removed 0 bases from V and 2 bases from J, with 11 bases in between. Germline CDR1 and CDR2: MGHRA and YSYEKL. This CDR3 region has 15 residues. The chain's CDR3 is CASSQDLSGAYEQYF. In DNA form, the CDR3 reads TGCGCCAGCAGCCAAGATCTTTCGGGGGCCTACGAGCAGTACTTC.

The chain has TRBV29-1 and TRBJ2-5; possibly TRBD1 for D (7 bases). Germline loops: CDR1 SQVTM, CDR2 ANQGSEA. The CDR3 runs to 13 residues. V was pared by 3 bases and J by 2 bases, with 10 bases between. The CDR3 spells CSVERDRQETQYF. The CDR3 DNA reads TGCAGCGTTGAGCGGGACAGACAAGAGACCCAGTACTTC.

The chain has TRBV11-1 and TRBJ2-7; TRBD2 might be the D (6 bases). The CDR3 is 15 amino acids. Per the germline V gene, CDR1 is SGHAT and CDR2 is FQDESV (reference sequence). Trimming removed 5 bases from V and 0 bases from J, with 14 bases in between. The CDR3 loop is CASSPGGSGSYEQYF. CDR3 DNA sequence: TGTGCCAGCAGCCCCGGGGGTAGCGGCTCCTACGAGCAGTACTTC.

This rearrangement joins TRBV29-1 to TRBJ2-2; perhaps TRBD2 as D (5 bases). Trimming took 6 bases from V and 5 from J, leaving 13 bases between them. In germline, CDR1 is SQVTM, CDR2 ANQGSEA. The CDR3 length is 13 residues. The CDR3 spells CSVPTTGTGELFF. The CDR3 DNA follows: TGCAGCGTACCCACAACGGGGACCGGGGAGCTGTTTTTT.

The chain couples TRBV7-6 to TRBJ2-5, with D maybe TRBD1 (6 bases). Trimming took off 1 base at V and 3 bases at J, with 12 bases between the two ends. The CDR3 extends over 15 amino acids. Germline-derived CDR1 and CDR2 are SGHVS and FNYEAQ. CDR3 DNA sequence: TGTGCCAGCAGCTTAGGAAGGGCAGGGGAAGAGACCCAGTACTTC. It encodes CASSLGRAGEETQYF.

This chain connects TRBV2 to TRBJ2-1; D possibly corresponds to TRBD2 (6 bases). The CDR3 is made up of 15 amino acids. The V end lost 7 bases, the J end lost 1 base, and 14 bases lay between the germline ends. Germline CDR1 SNHLY, CDR2 FYNNEI. In DNA, the CDR3 is TGTGCCAGCAATCCGGGACTTATATCCTACAATGAGCAGTTCTTC. Translation: CASNPGLISYNEQFF.

V gene TRBV6-1 combines with J gene TRBJ1-2; 9 bases line up with TRBD1. The CDR3 runs 16 residues. In germline, CDR1 is MNHNS, CDR2 SASEGT. V lost 1 base to trimming and J lost 4 bases; unmatched junction nucleotides: 7. The CDR3 nucleotides are TGTGCCAGCAGTGAAGATTGGACAGGGGCCTCCTATGGCTACACCTTC. Amino acids: CASSEDWTGASYGYTF.

Notes on this clone: The sample holds other DNA sequences that translate to the same CDR3. The V gene is TRBV5-1, the J gene TRBJ2-7; 11 nucleotides agree with TRBD1. Trimming took 2 bases from V and 1 from J; bases not matched to a gene: 2. This CDR3 comprises 15 residues. Germline V gene lookup returns CDR1 SGHRS and CDR2 YFSETQ. This CDR3 is CASSLGTGGSYEQYF. The CDR3 nucleotides read TGCGCCAGCAGCTTAGGGACAGGGGGATCCTACGAGCAGTACTTC. Based on the CDR3 plus reference TRBV5-1 and TRBJ2-7, the full variable domain is KAGVTQTPRYLIKTRGQQVTLSCSPISGHRSVSWYQQTPGQGLQFLFEYFSETQRNKGNFPGRFSGRQFSNSRSEMNVSTLELGDSALYLCASSLGTGGSYEQYFGPGTRLTVT.